This T cell receptor beta chain was sequenced during a study of regulatory T cells in long-lasting Graves disease. The TCR beta library used iRepertoire HTBI primers with Arm-PCR amplification of CDR3. TCRdb recomputed calls from the multiplex PCR reads with MiXCR, one row per CDR3 protein. This sample has about 450,000 distinct CDR3 sequences, with around 13% found just once. Deletions cut 6 bases from V and 1 base from J, with 12 bases between. The CDR3 sequence is 13 residues long. Germline CDR1 reads DFQATT; CDR2 reads SNEGSKA (reference sequence). Time point indicated: newly diagnosed GD, antithyroid drugs for less than 3 months. The TCR library used RNA extracted from PBMCs. The same sample was also used in a study of T cells in Graves' hyperthyroidism and ophthalmopathy.

The clonotype comes from a woman aged 45 to 65 with Graves disease. The sequencing used peripheral blood mononuclear cells (PBMCs), collected at new diagnosis, from a patient treated with antithyroid drugs. V and J are TRBV20-1 and TRBJ1-1; weak D call: TRBD1 (5 bases). The CDR3: CSAGPQGNTEAFF. CDR3 DNA sequence: TGCAGTGCCGGGCCCCAGGGGAACACTGAAGCTTTCTTT.